The rows below give T cell receptor beta chains drawn from one sample of a study of neurological immune-mediated disorders. From the 5' RACE reads, TCRdb called clonotypes with MiXCR, one entry per CDR3 protein. The sample holds roughly 59,000 distinct CDR3 sequences; roughly 5% are singletons and the top ten take roughly 5%. The sequenced sample consisted of PBMCs. These receptors were collected from a human donor with multiple sclerosis. The donor label of this sample is uncertain. The CDR3 runs from the conserved cysteine through the conserved F or W. D genes are given only for firm matches. Not all rows give a size; the values are once, few, many and, for expanded clones, a class.

TRBJ1-1	many	.	TRBV20-1	TGCAGTGCTAAAAAGGGGGGGCCCTACACTGAAGCTTTCTTT	CSAKKGGPYTEAFF
TRBJ2-1	many	.	TRBV5-1	TGCGCCAGCAGCTTGACGCCGGGAAATAATGAGCAGTTCTTC	CASSLTPGNNEQFF
TRBJ1-5	many	.	TRBV7-2	TGTGCCAGCAGCTTGGTAGGGGATCAGCCCCAGCATTTT	CASSLVGDQPQHF
TRBJ1-2	many	TRBD1	TRBV18	TGTGCCAGCTCCGCCACACCGGGACAGGGATCCTATGGCTACACCTTC	CASSATPGQGSYGYTF
TRBJ1-1	many	.	TRBV29-1	TGCAGCGGCCACAGGCCGGGGAACACTGAAGCTTTCTTT	CSGHRPGNTEAFF
TRBJ2-3	many	.	TRBV27	TGTGCCAGCAGTTCGGGCAGACAATTTACGCAGTATTTT	CASSSGRQFTQYF
TRBJ2-3	many	.	TRBV6-6	TGTGCCAGCCTGGGCGATTTTGGGGGATTCACAGATACGCAGTATTTT	CASLGDFGGFTDTQYF
TRBJ1-1	.	.	TRBV7-8	TGTGCCAGCAGCCCCCGAATCATAGTCTCGTCCCACACTGAAGCTTTCTTT	CASSPRIIVSSHTEAFF
TRBJ1-1	many	.	TRBV7-9	TGTGCCAGCAGCTTAGGGGTCGGTAAAACTGAAGCTTTCTTT	CASSLGVGKTEAFF
TRBJ1-1	many	TRBD1	TRBV5-1	TGCGCCAGCAGCCGTTCACAGGGGAGGACGGAAGCTTTCTTT	CASSRSQGRTEAFF
TRBJ1-2	many	.	TRBV4-1	TGCGCCAGCAGCCAAGATTCCGTGGATCCCTATGGCTACACCTTC	CASSQDSVDPYGYTF
TRBJ2-1	many	TRBD1	TRBV20-1	TGCAGTGCTCCGGGACAGGGTGCCTACAATGAGCAGTTCTTC	CSAPGQGAYNEQFF
TRBJ1-2	many	TRBD1	TRBV11-2	TGTGCCAGCAGCGGGAGGACAGGGACGATCTATGGCTACACCTTC	CASSGRTGTIYGYTF
TRBJ1-2	many	.	TRBV4-2	TGTGCCAGCAGCCCCAGGGCGTGGGATGGCTACACCTTC	CASSPRAWDGYTF
TRBJ2-7	many	TRBD1	TRBV29-1	TGCAGCGTTGACGGACAGGGCAACTACGAGCAGTACTTC	CSVDGQGNYEQYF
TRBJ2-2	many	.	TRBV10-3	TGTGCCTGCGGACAGTGGGGGACCGGGGAGCTGTTTTTT	CACGQWGTGELFF
TRBJ2-3	many	.	TRBV7-9	TGTGCCAGCAGCCCCTCACCCGGGATTGAAAAGGGAGATACGCAGTATTTT	CASSPSPGIEKGDTQYF
TRBJ1-3	few	TRBD1	TRBV5-1	TGCGCCAGCAGCTTGGCCAGCCTGGGACAGGGTTTCAGAAACACCATATATTTT	CASSLASLGQGFRNTIYF
TRBJ1-5	many	.	TRBV5-5	TGTGCCAGCAGCTTGATAAGGGGGCAGCCCCAGCATTTT	CASSLIRGQPQHF
TRBJ1-5	few	TRBD1	TRBV5-1	TGCGCCAGTCGGCTGAGGGCGACAGGGACTAAGCCCCAGCATTTT	CASRLRATGTKPQHF
TRBJ1-1	many	.	TRBV29-1	TGCAGCGTTCGTGGCAGGTTGAACACTGAAGCTTTCTTT	CSVRGRLNTEAFF
TRBJ2-2	many	.	TRBV5-1	TGCGCCAGCACCTTGGCGCGCACCGGGGAGCTGTTTTTT	CASTLARTGELFF
TRBJ2-2	many	.	TRBV11-2	TGTGCCAGCAGCTTGGGACACTCGTTGAACACCGGGGAGCTGTTTTTT	CASSLGHSLNTGELFF
TRBJ2-7	many	.	TRBV12-3/TRBV12-4	TGTGCCAGCAACTTCGGACACCCGAGTGTGCAGTACTTC	CASNFGHPSVQYF
TRBJ2-4	many	TRBD1	TRBV2	TGTGCCAGCACCCGGGACAGCCAAGCCAAAAACATTCAGTACTTC	CASTRDSQAKNIQYF
TRBJ2-1	many	.	TRBV5-5	TGTGCCAGCAGCTTGAACGCGGCGGAATACAATGAGCAGTTCTTC	CASSLNAAEYNEQFF
TRBJ2-1	many	TRBD2	TRBV7-9	TGTGCCAGCAGCGGGCCTAGCGGGGGGGCCCACAATGAGCAGTTCTTC	CASSGPSGGAHNEQFF
TRBJ1-2	many	.	TRBV4-1	TGCGCCAGCAGCCAAGTTATACCCCTGCGAGGGGTCAACTATGGCTACACCTTC	CASSQVIPLRGVNYGYTF
TRBJ1-3	many	.	TRBV20-1	TGCAGTGCTCCAAGGGGGACTGGAAACACCATATATTTT	CSAPRGTGNTIYF
TRBJ2-1	many	TRBD2	TRBV20-1	TGCAGTGCTAGAGATATCCGGGGGGGCCAGAATGAGCAGTTCTTC	CSARDIRGGQNEQFF
TRBJ2-3	.	TRBD2	TRBV19	TGTGCCAGTAGTCCGGGACTAGCGGGGCCAGGAGATACGCAGTATTTT	CASSPGLAGPGDTQYF
TRBJ2-3	many	.	TRBV20-1	TGCAGTGCTCTGACAGGCAGTAATACAGATACGCAGTATTTT	CSALTGSNTDTQYF
TRBJ1-1	many	TRBD1	TRBV20-1	TGCAGTGCTACTCAGGGGGGGACTGAAGCTTTCTTT	CSATQGGTEAFF
TRBJ2-3	many	.	TRBV9	TGTGCCAGCAGCGTAGCAGACCCAGGGGATACGCAGTATTTT	CASSVADPGDTQYF
TRBJ1-1	many	.	TRBV3-1	TGTGCCAGCAGCCAAGTAGTGTGGGGTTTGAACACTGAAGCTTTCTTT	CASSQVVWGLNTEAFF
TRBJ2-7	many	TRBD1	TRBV9	TGTGCCAGCAGCGTAGGGAGACAGGGGGACGAGCAGTACTTC	CASSVGRQGDEQYF
TRBJ2-7	many	.	TRBV7-9	TGTGCCAGCAGCTTACCGCCCGGGTCTCGGACGGTGAGCTCCTACGAGCAGTACTTC	CASSLPPGSRTVSSYEQYF
TRBJ2-5	many	.	TRBV2	TGTGCCAGCACCCGGGGAGAAGAGACCCAGTACTTC	CASTRGEETQYF
TRBJ1-2	.	.	TRBV30	TGTGCCTGGAGTGTACCCCCCTATGGCTACACCTTC	CAWSVPPYGYTF
TRBJ1-1	many	.	TRBV5-1	TGCGCCAGCGCCCCTAGGGGTGGTGAAGCTTTCTTT	CASAPRGGEAFF
TRBJ2-5	many	.	TRBV5-1	TGCGCCAGCAGCCACTATGGGGAGACCCAGTACTTC	CASSHYGETQYF
TRBJ2-7	many	.	TRBV20-1	TGCAGTGCCCGGGACGGGAACGCCGACGAGCAGTACTTC	CSARDGNADEQYF
TRBJ2-1	many	TRBD1	TRBV5-1	TGCGCCAGCAGCGACGGACAGGGGCGGGGTGAGCAGTTCTTC	CASSDGQGRGEQFF
TRBJ2-3	.	TRBD1	TRBV13	TGTGCCAGCAGCTCATATCTGACCGGGACAGGAAACACAGATACGCAGTATTTT	CASSSYLTGTGNTDTQYF
TRBJ1-2	few	.	TRBV3-1	TGTGCCAGCAGCCAAGGAGAATATGGCTACACCTTC	CASSQGEYGYTF
TRBJ2-1	many	.	TRBV20-1	TGCAGTGCTAGATTCGGGCAGAATGAGCAGTTCTTC	CSARFGQNEQFF
TRBJ2-5	many	.	TRBV12-3/TRBV12-4	TGTGCCAGCAGTTTAAAAGGGTTTAGGGGAGAGACCCAGTACTTC	CASSLKGFRGETQYF
TRBJ1-1	medium-sized	.	TRBV20-1	TGCAGTGCTAGAGATTTACGGGGGTTCTCTGAAGCTTTCTTT	CSARDLRGFSEAFF
TRBJ2-7	many	.	TRBV7-9	TGTGCCAGCAGCTCCTTGGGGGACGAGCAGTACTTC	CASSSLGDEQYF
TRBJ2-3	many	.	TRBV18	TGTGCCAGCTCACCACTGGAGGGGCGAACAGATACGCAGTATTTT	CASSPLEGRTDTQYF
TRBJ2-2	many	.	TRBV5-1	TGCGCCAGCAGCCCCCTCGGAACCGGGGAGCTGTTTTTT	CASSPLGTGELFF
TRBJ2-5	few	.	TRBV20-1	TGCAGTGCTAGAGGGACAGCCCAAGAGACCCAGTACTTC	CSARGTAQETQYF
TRBJ2-3	few	TRBD2	TRBV12-3/TRBV12-4	TGTGCCAGCAGTTCTCTCCTGGGACTAGCGGGGGAGGAGAACACAGATACGCAGTATTTT	CASSSLLGLAGEENTDTQYF
TRBJ2-3	many	TRBD2	TRBV10-2	TGCGCCAGCAGTGAGTCACTAGCGGGGGGAGATACGCAGTATTTT	CASSESLAGGDTQYF
TRBJ1-5	.	TRBD1	TRBV20-1	TGCAGTGCTGGGGACAGGAGCTTTAATAGCAATCAGCCCCAGCATTTT	CSAGDRSFNSNQPQHF
TRBJ1-2	many	.	TRBV29-1	TGCAGCGTTGGGTGGGATGGCTACACCTTC	CSVGWDGYTF
TRBJ2-7	many	TRBD1	TRBV29-1	TGCAGCGTGACCAGACAGGGTCGGGAGCAGTACTTC	CSVTRQGREQYF
TRBJ2-5	many	.	TRBV5-1	TGCGCCAGCAGCTTGGACGGACGACCCCTTCAAGAGACCCAGTACTTC	CASSLDGRPLQETQYF